The table lists the clone carrying this T cell receptor beta chain with many counts. The sample comes from a study of T cells in Graves' hyperthyroidism and ophthalmopathy. V shed 3 bases and J 5 bases; nucleotides not matched to a gene: 9. In germline, CDR1 is MDHEN, CDR2 SYDVKM. The CDR3 runs to 17 residues. RNA transcripts yielded amplified TCR beta CDR3 regions. A set of HTBI primers served as the primers for a first-round RT-PCR of the TCR CDR3. TCRdb redid the calling of the multiplex PCR reads with MiXCR, one entry per CDR3 protein. Of 300,000 to 450,000 distinct CDR3 sequences listed, about a sixth are singletons.

The source material was blood. This rearrangement joins TRBV28 to TRBJ2-4; 11 bases agree with TRBD1. The receptor comes from a woman aged 25 to 39 with Graves' hyperthyroidism that later progressed to Graves' ophthalmopathy. CDR3 in DNA: TGTGCCAGCAGTTTCCGAATGGGACAGGGGGACCAAAACATTCAGTACTTC. It specifies CASSFRMGQGDQNIQYF. Full variable domain (missing parts from reference TRBV28 and TRBJ2-4): DVKVTQSSRYLVKRTGEKVFLECVQDMDHENMFWYRQDPGLGLRLIYFSYDVKMKEKGDIPEGYSVSREKKERFSLILESASTNQTSMYLCASSFRMGQGDQNIQYFGAGTRLSVL.